This T cell receptor (beta chain) was observed in a study of blood T cell repertoires in COVID-19. The overall study: PBMCs, B-cell-depleted T cells, or T cells were the source of the cDNA or gDNA that made up the material.

TCRdb's table, derived via immunoSEQ multiplex PCR, lists solely in-frame clones and lacks some. Of 330,000 or so clones detected, over 70% appear once; the ten largest clones hold less than 5.5%. Deletions cut 6 bases from V and 1 base from J, with 12 bases between. Germline V gene lookup returns CDR1 SNHLY and CDR2 FYNNEI. The CDR3 contains 14 residues. The sequenced sample was PBMCs or T cells enriched from blood (not recorded which). This clonotype was sampled from a man between 25 and 39 years old who had recovered from COVID-19. The chain recombines TRBV2 with TRBJ2-5; maybe TRBD1 (5 bases). In nucleotides, the CDR3 is TGTGCCAGCAGCAGGGTAACAGCCCAAGAGACCCAGTACTTC. It yields the protein CASSRVTAQETQYF.